Listed below are T cell receptor beta chains from one sample, sequenced in a study of shared clonotypes between healthy human individuals. Measured with immunoSEQ multiplex PCR; TCRdb has only the in-frame clones, and not every one. This table has some 2,400,000 clones, 95% appearing once. The sample comprised naive CD4+ T cells sorted from blood. Source of these receptors: a man younger than 35 in good health. CDR3s include the opening cysteine and the closing phenylalanine or tryptophan. A D gene is named only where the DNA matches it firmly. Size tells how often a clone was seen (once, few, many) or the class of an expanded clone, and some rows leave it out.

cdr3_nt cdr3_aa v_call clone_size d_call j_call
TGTGCCAGCAGCCCTCGCAGGGGAACCTACAATGAGCAGTTCTTC CASSPRRGTYNEQFF TRBV14 . . TRBJ2-1
TGTGCCAGCAGTCCCGCCCTGCTGGCTAATGAAAAACTGTTTTTT CASSPALLANEKLFF TRBV6-5 . . TRBJ1-4
TGTGCCAGCAGCCCGGTGAGCTCCTATAATTCACCCCTCCACTTT CASSPVSSYNSPLHF TRBV6-5 . . TRBJ1-6
TGTGCCAGTAGTACGGTACACGCGAGCAATCAGCCCCAGCATTTT CASSTVHASNQPQHF TRBV19 . . TRBJ1-5
TGTGCCAGCAGCTTGGGAAGTGCCGCCTACGAGCAGTACTTC CASSLGSAAYEQYF TRBV5-6 once . TRBJ2-7
TGTGCCAGCAGCCGAGAGGGGTTAACGTACAATGAGCAGTTCTTC CASSREGLTYNEQFF TRBV6-6 . . TRBJ2-1
TGTGCCAGCAGGAAAACTAGCGGGAGAGCCCCCTACGAGCAGTACTTC CASRKTSGRAPYEQYF TRBV6-6 . TRBD2 TRBJ2-7
TGTGCCAGCAGCCAGGCCGGGACAGGGCGCGAGCAGTACTTC CASSQAGTGREQYF TRBV14 . TRBD1 TRBJ2-7
TGTGCCAGCTCACCGCTGGGAGCGGCCGAGCAGTACTTC CASSPLGAAEQYF TRBV18 . . TRBJ2-7
TGTGCCAGCACCCCAACCAAGCTGGGAAACACCATATATTTT CASTPTKLGNTIYF TRBV28 once . TRBJ1-3
TGTGCCAGCAGCTACGAGGGACTAGCGGCATCCTACGAGCAGTACTTC CASSYEGLAASYEQYF TRBV5-4 . TRBD2 TRBJ2-7
TGTGCCAGCAGTTTAATCCCCACCTTAGCGGGAGGGCCGAGGGAGCAGTACTTC CASSLIPTLAGGPREQYF TRBV27 . TRBD2 TRBJ2-7
TGTGCCAGCAGCTTATCGGCCACCCCTAGCACAGATACGCAGTATTTT CASSLSATPSTDTQYF TRBV7-8 . . TRBJ2-3
TGTGCCAGCAGTATTTCGAGGGGGCAGGGTCAGCCCCAGCATTTT CASSISRGQGQPQHF TRBV28 . TRBD1 TRBJ1-5
TGTGCCAGCAGTCCGTCCGGGACAGGGCTCAATCAGCCCCAGCATTTT CASSPSGTGLNQPQHF TRBV28 . TRBD1 TRBJ1-5
TGTGCCTGGAGTTGGGGGACAGGGGGTGTAAGGCCTGAAGCTTTCTTT CAWSWGTGGVRPEAFF TRBV30 . TRBD1 TRBJ1-1
TGTGCCAGCAGCTCGGGACAGGGGAGGTCGGCGCAGTACTTC CASSSGQGRSAQYF TRBV7-6 . TRBD1 TRBJ2-7
TGCGCCAGCAGCCGGGCGGGGGCAGGGGGACCCTATGAGCAGTACTTC CASSRAGAGGPYEQYF TRBV4-1 . . TRBJ2-7
TGTGCCAGCAGCTTGGGAGGGGGACAAGAGACCCAGTACTTC CASSLGGGQETQYF TRBV5-4 . . TRBJ2-5
TGTGCCACCAGCAGAGTTTCAGGGATCACCGGGGAGCTGTTTTTT CATSRVSGITGELFF TRBV15 . . TRBJ2-2
TGTGCCAGCAGCTGGGGTGGGCAGCTAAACATTCAGTACTTC CASSWGGQLNIQYF TRBV11-1 . . TRBJ2-4
TGCGCCAGCAGCCAACCTTCGGGGAATCCGGGACAGGTATTTGGCACTGAAGCTTTCTTT CASSQPSGNPGQVFGTEAFF TRBV5-1 . TRBD1 TRBJ1-1
TGTGCCAGCAGTGAAGCGCAGTGGACAGCCCGCTCCTACAATGAGCAGTTCTTC CASSEAQWTARSYNEQFF TRBV2 . . TRBJ2-1
TGTGCCAGCAGCCCCTCGATCAGGTTTCCATCTGGGGCCAACGTCCTGACTTTC CASSPSIRFPSGANVLTF TRBV13 . . TRBJ2-6
TGTGCCAGCAGCTTTTTAAGGTGGGGCAATGAGCAGTTCTTC CASSFLRWGNEQFF TRBV7-9 . . TRBJ2-1
TGCGCCAGCAGACCTACTAGCGGGCAACACAATGAGCAGTTCTTC CASRPTSGQHNEQFF TRBV5-1 . TRBD2 TRBJ2-1
TGTGCCAGCAGTTACGGTGCAGGGAAGTATGGCTACACCTTC CASSYGAGKYGYTF TRBV6-5 . . TRBJ1-2
TGCGCCAGCAGTGAGCTGGGGAACACTGAAGCTTTCTTT CASSELGNTEAFF TRBV10-1 . . TRBJ1-1
TGCGCCAGCAGCCAAGATCGTTTCAGGATCTCGGCGGACACCGGGGAGCTGTTTTTT CASSQDRFRISADTGELFF TRBV4-1 . . TRBJ2-2
TGTGCCAGCAGGACGGTGGGTTCCTACGAGCAGTACTTC CASRTVGSYEQYF TRBV27 once . TRBJ2-7
TGTGCCATCAGTGACGGGGGACAGGGGAACACCGGGGAGCTGTTTTTT CAISDGGQGNTGELFF TRBV10-3 once TRBD1 TRBJ2-2
TGTGCCAGCGTGCCGGGGGGGCCCGACAATCAGCCCCAGCATTTT CASVPGGPDNQPQHF TRBV28 . . TRBJ1-5
TGTGCCTGGAGTGTAGTCCCCGGGGAGCTGTTTTTT CAWSVVPGELFF TRBV30 once . TRBJ2-2
TGTGCCAGCAGCCGGGACGTCACCAATCAGCCCCAGCATTTT CASSRDVTNQPQHF TRBV7-9 . . TRBJ1-5
TGCGCCAGCAGCCCTCAGGGCCTAAGCTCCTACGAGCAGTACTTC CASSPQGLSSYEQYF TRBV5-1 . . TRBJ2-7
TGTGCCAGCAGCGTAACCGGGACTAGCGGGAAATGGAATGAGCAGTTCTTC CASSVTGTSGKWNEQFF TRBV9 . TRBD2 TRBJ2-1
TGTGCCAGCAGTGAAATGGGGCGGGGAGCTAATGAAAAACTGTTTTTT CASSEMGRGANEKLFF TRBV2 . . TRBJ1-4
TGTGCCATCAGTGAGTCGAGTATCGGGAGAACGTCCTACGAGCAGTACTTC CAISESSIGRTSYEQYF TRBV10-3 . . TRBJ2-7
TGTGCCAGTAGGAGAGGGGGAGAGACCCAGTACTTC CASRRGGETQYF TRBV19 . . TRBJ2-5
TGTGCCAGCAGCTTGGCCGTCTCTGGGGCCAACGTCCTGACTTTC CASSLAVSGANVLTF TRBV5-5 . . TRBJ2-6
TGTGCCAGCAGAACCCCGACAGGGTACGAGCAGTACTTC CASRTPTGYEQYF TRBV6-5 . TRBD1 TRBJ2-7
TGTGCCAGTTCACGAGACAGGGGATCCTATGGCTACACCTTC CASSRDRGSYGYTF TRBV6-5 . TRBD1 TRBJ1-2
TGTGCCAGCAGAGGACTAGCGGCGAGCTCCTACGAGCAGTACTTC CASRGLAASSYEQYF TRBV6-1 . TRBD2 TRBJ2-7
TGTGCCAGCAGTCTGGACAGGGGAAGCTCCTACGAGCAGTACTTC CASSLDRGSSYEQYF TRBV5-5 . TRBD1 TRBJ2-7
TGTGCCAGCAGCTTCTGGACTAGCGGGGGACAAGAGACCCAGTACTTC CASSFWTSGGQETQYF TRBV7-2 . TRBD2 TRBJ2-5
TGTGCCTCGAGACAGGGAAGGAATGGCTACACCTTC CASRQGRNGYTF TRBV30 few TRBD1 TRBJ1-2
TGTGCCAGCAGGGTATTAGCGGGGGTCTCTCACGAGCAGTACTTC CASRVLAGVSHEQYF TRBV28 . TRBD2 TRBJ2-7
TGTGCCAGCAGCTTAACTTCGGCAGTAAATGAAAAACTGTTTTTT CASSLTSAVNEKLFF TRBV7-3 . . TRBJ1-4
TGTGCCAGCTCACCTGACCGGAGCACAGATACGCAGTATTTT CASSPDRSTDTQYF TRBV18 . . TRBJ2-3
TGTGCCTGGAGCGACGGACTAGCGGCAGGCTACACCGGGGAGCTGTTTTTT CAWSDGLAAGYTGELFF TRBV30 . TRBD2 TRBJ2-2
TGTGCCAGCAGCCGGACTAGGACCCTGAACACCGGGGAGCTGTTTTTT CASSRTRTLNTGELFF TRBV13 . TRBD2 TRBJ2-2
TGTGCCAGCTCACCACCGAACAGGGACGGAAACACCATATATTTT CASSPPNRDGNTIYF TRBV18 once . TRBJ1-3
TGTGCCAGCAGGTTCGCTAGCGGGAGTGTGTACGAGCAGTACTTC CASRFASGSVYEQYF TRBV6-5 . TRBD2 TRBJ2-7